This T cell receptor beta chain was recorded in a study of shared clonotypes between healthy human individuals. Findings and limits, study-wide: Sharing across four donors was highest in naive CD4 (roughly 5%) and lowest in memory CD8 (around 0.4%).

The V gene's germline CDR1 is SNHLY and CDR2 FYNNEI. Trimming removed 5 bases from V and 0 bases from J, with 8 bases in between. The CDR3 totals 13 residues. Per the study methods: ImmunoSEQ output held junction-only sequences without quality scores, so filtering differed. Method: immunoSEQ multiplex PCR; TCRdb's copy keeps in-frame clones and lacks some. V and J calls and clone size are as listed in that table; D and trimming were resolved from the DNA. The table lists 2 million to 2.5 million clones, 85% to 95% of them singletons. In the case of this clone: Its antigen is still unknown.

The sequencing sample was made of naive CD4+ T cells from PBMCs. Noted subset: CD45RA+ positively selected. The chain combines TRBV2 with TRBJ2-7; D is uncertain. The sequence was collected from a man aged 18 to 30 in good health. Some clones in this sample may be carry-over from other donors' samples. The CDR3, as DNA: TGTGCCAGCAGTCGTCTATACTCCTACGAGCAGTACTTC. Its protein product is CASSRLYSYEQYF.